This T cell receptor (beta chain) was obtained from a study of CD8 T cells in Susac syndrome. Whole-study findings and limits: The study recognized that the number of individuals in its TCR sequencing and HLA analysis was relatively small.

It was treatment-naive patients with stable or active relapsing-remitting disease who made up the multiple sclerosis controls. Negative isolation yielded CD4+ and CD8+ T cells, and FACS enriched TEMRA cells. As regards this clonotype: Its antigen is undetermined.

RNA in amounts of about 0.5 to 1 ug was reverse transcribed with random hexamers. Amplification of TCR beta CDR3 across 54 Vbeta and 13 Jbeta was performed with immunoSEQ multiplex PCR. One entry per CDR3 protein, called by TCRdb with MiXCR from the immunoSEQ multiplex PCR reads. The repertoire holds some 150,000 distinct CDR3 sequences, with over 95% as singletons. The receptor was isolated from a human donor with multiple sclerosis. What was sequenced was CD8+ T cells from PBMCs.

The CDR3 DNA follows: TGCAGTGCCGCCGACTACTCCTACGAGCAGTACGTC. Protein: CSAADYSYEQYV. The chain employs TRBV20-1 and TRBJ2-7; TRBD2 is a possible D gene (5 bases). The germline CDR1 and CDR2 sequences are DFQATT and SNEGSKA (reference sequence). The CDR3 extends over 12 amino acids. V dropped 6 bases and J dropped 0 bases, with 9 bases sitting between them.